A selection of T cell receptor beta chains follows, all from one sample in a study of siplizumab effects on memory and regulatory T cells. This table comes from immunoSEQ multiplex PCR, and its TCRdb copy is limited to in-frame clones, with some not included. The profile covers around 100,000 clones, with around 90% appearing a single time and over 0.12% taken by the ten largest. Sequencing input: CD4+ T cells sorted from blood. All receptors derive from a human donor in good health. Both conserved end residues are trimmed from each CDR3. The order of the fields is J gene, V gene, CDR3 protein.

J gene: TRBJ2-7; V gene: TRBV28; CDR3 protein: ASTKDPSGEQY
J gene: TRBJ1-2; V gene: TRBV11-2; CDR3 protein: ASSLGRSANYGYT
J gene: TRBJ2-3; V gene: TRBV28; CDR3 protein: ASSAGGKWYTQY
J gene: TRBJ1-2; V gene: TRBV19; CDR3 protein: ASSGGVGYGYT
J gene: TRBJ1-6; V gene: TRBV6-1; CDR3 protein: ASSSTGGNSPLH
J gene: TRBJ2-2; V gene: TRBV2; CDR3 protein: ASSDRVVGELF
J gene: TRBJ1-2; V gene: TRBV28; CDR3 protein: ASRGVGGAPDYGYT
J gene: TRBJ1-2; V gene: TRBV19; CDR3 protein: ASSIGGQGMYGYT
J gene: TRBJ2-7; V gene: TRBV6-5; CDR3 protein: ASRSLAGDYEQY
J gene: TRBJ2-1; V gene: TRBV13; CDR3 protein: ASTSGLRLSNEQF
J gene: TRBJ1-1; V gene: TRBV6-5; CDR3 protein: ASSSGTWEAF
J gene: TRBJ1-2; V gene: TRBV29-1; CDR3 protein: SGGGSNYGYT
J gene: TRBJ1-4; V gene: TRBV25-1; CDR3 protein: ASSGSGTGREKLF
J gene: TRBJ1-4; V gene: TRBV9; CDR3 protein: ASSVGTTGPGEKLF
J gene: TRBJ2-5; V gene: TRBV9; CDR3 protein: ASSVFGGETQY
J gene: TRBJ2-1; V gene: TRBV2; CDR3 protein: ASSPPWLAGGYNEQF
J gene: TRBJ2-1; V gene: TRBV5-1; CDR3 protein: ASSLGGRGPYYNEQF
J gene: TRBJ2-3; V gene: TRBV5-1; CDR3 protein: ASSLGTGGDTQY
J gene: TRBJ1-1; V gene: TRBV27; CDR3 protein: ASSSTLQGKGTEAF
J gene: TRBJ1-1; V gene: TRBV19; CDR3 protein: ASSGRGARSTEAF
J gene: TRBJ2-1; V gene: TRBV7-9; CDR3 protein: ASSLTSGGNDNEQF
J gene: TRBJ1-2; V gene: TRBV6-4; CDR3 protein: ASSLSPTGQYGYT
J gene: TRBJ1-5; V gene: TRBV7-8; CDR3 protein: ASSPQGTSNQPQH
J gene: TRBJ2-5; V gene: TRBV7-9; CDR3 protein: ASSPTGIKETQY
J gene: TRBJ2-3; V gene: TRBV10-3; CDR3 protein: AISAQGADTQY
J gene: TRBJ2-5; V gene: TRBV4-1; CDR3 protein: ASSQEHKGAGGDTQY
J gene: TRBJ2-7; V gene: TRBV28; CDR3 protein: ASSPAGTLSYEQY
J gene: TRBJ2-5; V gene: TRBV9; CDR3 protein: ASSVGSLAGNQETQY
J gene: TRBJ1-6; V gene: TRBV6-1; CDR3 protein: ASSEQSSYNSPLH
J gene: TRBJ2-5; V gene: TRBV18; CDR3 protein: ASSPRALAGYQETQY
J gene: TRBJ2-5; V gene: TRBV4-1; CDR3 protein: ASSQSRTQY
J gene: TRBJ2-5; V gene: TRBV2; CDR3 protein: ASQFQETQY
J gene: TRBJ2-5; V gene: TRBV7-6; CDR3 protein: ASSRQDSSETQY
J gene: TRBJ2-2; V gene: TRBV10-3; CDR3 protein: AISASGDNTGELF
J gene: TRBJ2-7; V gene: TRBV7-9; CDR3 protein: ASSLEIAGNYEQY
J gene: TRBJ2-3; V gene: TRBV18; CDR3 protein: ASSPRQASTDTQY
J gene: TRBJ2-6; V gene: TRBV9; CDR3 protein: ASSERGAGANVLT
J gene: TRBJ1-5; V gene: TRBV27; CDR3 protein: ASSPRGRGAGQPQH
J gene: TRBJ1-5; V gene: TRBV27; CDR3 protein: ASSSRGQGNQPQH
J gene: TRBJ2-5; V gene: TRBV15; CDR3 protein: ATSRVAGAIQETQY